The present T cell receptor (beta chain) was sequenced within a study of long-term antiretroviral therapy in people with HIV. The V segment lost 5 bases and the J segment 5 bases; nucleotides outside the gene matches: 5. This CDR3 has 15 residues. Germline V gene data show CDR1 as MNHEY and CDR2 as SVGAGI. They ran version v3.0 of the immunoSEQ assay at survey level. Method: immunoSEQ multiplex PCR; TCRdb's copy keeps in-frame clones and lacks some. The table lists 15,000 to 20,000 clones, about 80% of them singletons. The source is a man aged 35 to 55 with HIV. The chain carries TRBV6-5 and TRBJ2-2; TRBD2 aligns across 10 bases. Sequencing was performed on unsorted PBMCs, taken just before starting antiretroviral therapy. CDR3 sequence: CASSLKRGGTGELFF. The CDR3 nucleotides read TGTGCCAGCAGTCTCAAGCGGGGGGGGACCGGGGAGCTGTTTTTT.